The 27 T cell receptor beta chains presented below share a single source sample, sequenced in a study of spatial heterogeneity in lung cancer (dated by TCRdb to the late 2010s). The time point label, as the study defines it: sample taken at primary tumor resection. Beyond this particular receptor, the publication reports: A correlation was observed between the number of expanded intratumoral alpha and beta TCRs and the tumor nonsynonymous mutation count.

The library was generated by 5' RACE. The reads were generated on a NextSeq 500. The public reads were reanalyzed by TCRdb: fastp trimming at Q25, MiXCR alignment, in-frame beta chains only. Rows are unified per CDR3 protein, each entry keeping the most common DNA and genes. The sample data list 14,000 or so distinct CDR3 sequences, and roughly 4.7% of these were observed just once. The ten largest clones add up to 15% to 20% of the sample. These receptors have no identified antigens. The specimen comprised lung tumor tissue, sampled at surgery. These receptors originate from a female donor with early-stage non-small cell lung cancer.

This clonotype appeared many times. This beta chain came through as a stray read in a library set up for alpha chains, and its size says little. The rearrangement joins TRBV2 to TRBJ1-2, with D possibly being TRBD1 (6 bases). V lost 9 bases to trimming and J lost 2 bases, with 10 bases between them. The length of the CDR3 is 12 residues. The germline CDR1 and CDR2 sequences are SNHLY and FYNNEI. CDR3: CASQQGNYGYTF. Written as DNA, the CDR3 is TGTGCCAGTCAACAGGGAAACTATGGCTACACCTTC.

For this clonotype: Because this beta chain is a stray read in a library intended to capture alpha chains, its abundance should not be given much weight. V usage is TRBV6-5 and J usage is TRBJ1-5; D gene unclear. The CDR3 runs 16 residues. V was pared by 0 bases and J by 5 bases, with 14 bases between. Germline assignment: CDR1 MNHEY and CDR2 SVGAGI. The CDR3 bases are TGTGCCAGCAGTTACTCGGGAGGGAAGTCCGATCAGCCCCAGCATTTT. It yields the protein CASSYSGGKSDQPQHF.

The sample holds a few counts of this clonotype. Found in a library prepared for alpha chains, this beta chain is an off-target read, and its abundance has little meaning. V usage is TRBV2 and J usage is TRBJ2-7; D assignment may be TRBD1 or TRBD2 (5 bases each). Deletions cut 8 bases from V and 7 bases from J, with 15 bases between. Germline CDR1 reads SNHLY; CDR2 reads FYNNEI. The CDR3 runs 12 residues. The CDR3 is CASSRDAREQYF. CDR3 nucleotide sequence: TGTGCCAGCTCCCGGGACGCAAGGGAGCAGTACTTC.

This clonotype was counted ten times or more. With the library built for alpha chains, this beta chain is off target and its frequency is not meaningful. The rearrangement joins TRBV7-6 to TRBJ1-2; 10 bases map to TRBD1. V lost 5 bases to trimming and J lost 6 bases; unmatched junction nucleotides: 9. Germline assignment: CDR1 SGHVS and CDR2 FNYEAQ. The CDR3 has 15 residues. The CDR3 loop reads CASSQQPGQGNGYTF. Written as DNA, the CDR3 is TGTGCCAGCAGCCAACAGCCGGGACAGGGGAATGGCTACACCTTC.

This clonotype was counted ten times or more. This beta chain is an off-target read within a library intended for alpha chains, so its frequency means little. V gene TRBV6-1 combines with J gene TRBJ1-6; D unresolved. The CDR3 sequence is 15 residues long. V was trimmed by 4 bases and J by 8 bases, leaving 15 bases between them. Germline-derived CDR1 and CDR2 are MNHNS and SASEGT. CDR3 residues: CASSAGRVRHSPLHF. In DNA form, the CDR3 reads TGTGCCAGCAGTGCAGGACGGGTGCGCCATTCACCCCTCCACTTT.

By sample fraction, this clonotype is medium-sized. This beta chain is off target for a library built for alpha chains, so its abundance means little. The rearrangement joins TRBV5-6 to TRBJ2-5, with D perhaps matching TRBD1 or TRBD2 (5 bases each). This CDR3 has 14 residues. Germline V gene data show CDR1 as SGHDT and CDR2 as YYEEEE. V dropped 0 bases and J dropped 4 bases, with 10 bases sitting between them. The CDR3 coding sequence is TGTGCCAGCAGCTTGGTGCCAGGGACAGAGACCCAGTACTTC. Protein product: CASSLVPGTETQYF.

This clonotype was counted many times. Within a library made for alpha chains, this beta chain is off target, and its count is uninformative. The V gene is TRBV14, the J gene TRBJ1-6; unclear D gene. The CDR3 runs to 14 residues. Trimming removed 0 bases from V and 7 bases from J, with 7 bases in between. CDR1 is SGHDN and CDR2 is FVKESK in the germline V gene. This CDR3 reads CASSQEFGNSPLHF. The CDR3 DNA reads TGTGCCAGCAGCCAAGAATTCGGGAATTCACCCCTCCACTTT. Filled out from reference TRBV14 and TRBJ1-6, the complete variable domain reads EAGVTQFPSHSVIEKGQTVTLRCDPISGHDNLYWYRRVMGKEIKFLLHFVKESKQDESGMPNNRFLAERTGGTYSTLKVQPAELEDSGVYFCASSQEFGNSPLHFGNGTRLTVT.

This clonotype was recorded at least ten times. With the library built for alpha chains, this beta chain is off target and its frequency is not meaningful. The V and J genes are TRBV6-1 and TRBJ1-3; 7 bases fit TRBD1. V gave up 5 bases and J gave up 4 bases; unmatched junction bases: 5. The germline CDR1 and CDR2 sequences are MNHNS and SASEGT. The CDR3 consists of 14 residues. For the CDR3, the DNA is TGTGCCAGCAGTCTAACAGGGGCCGGAAACACCATATATTTT. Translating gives CASSLTGAGNTIYF.

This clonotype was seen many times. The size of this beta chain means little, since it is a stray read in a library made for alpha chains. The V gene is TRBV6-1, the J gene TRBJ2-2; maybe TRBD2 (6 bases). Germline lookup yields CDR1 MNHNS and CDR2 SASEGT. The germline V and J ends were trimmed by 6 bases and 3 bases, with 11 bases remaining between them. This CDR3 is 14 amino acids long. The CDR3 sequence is CASRRDEDTGELFF. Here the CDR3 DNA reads TGTGCCAGCAGGCGGGACGAAGACACCGGGGAGCTGTTTTTT.

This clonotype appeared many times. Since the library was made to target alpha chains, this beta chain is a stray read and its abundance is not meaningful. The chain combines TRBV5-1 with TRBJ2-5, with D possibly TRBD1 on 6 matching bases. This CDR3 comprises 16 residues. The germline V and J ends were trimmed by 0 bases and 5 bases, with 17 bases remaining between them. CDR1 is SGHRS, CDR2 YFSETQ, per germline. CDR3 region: CASSLAAFQGIETQYF. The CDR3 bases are TGCGCCAGCAGCTTGGCCGCGTTTCAGGGGATCGAGACCCAGTACTTC. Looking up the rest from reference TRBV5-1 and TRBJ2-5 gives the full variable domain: KAGVTQTPRYLIKTRGQQVTLSCSPISGHRSVSWYQQTPGQGLQFLFEYFSETQRNKGNFPGRFSGRQFSNSRSEMNVSTLELGDSALYLCASSLAAFQGIETQYFGPGTRLLVL.

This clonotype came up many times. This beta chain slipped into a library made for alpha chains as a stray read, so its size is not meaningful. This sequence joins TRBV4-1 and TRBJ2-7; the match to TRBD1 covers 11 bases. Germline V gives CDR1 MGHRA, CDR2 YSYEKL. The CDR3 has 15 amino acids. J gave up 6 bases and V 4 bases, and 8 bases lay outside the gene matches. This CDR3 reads CASSRPGGTGGEQYF. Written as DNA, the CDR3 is TGCGCCAGCAGCCGCCCCGGGGGGACAGGGGGCGAGCAGTACTTC.

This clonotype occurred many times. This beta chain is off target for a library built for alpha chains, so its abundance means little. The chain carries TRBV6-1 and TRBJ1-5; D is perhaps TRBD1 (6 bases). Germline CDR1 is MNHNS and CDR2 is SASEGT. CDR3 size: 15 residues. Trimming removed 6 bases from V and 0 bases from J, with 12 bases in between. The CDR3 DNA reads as TGTGCCAGCAGCAAGGGGGGGAATAGCAATCAGCCCCAGCATTTT. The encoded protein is CASSKGGNSNQPQHF.

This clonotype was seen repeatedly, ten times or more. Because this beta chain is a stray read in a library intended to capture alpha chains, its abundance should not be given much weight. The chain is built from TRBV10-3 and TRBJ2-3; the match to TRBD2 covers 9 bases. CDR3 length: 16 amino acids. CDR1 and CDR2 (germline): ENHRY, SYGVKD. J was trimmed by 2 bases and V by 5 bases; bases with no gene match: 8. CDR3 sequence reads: CAISSHAGGYTDTQYF. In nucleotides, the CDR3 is TGTGCCATCAGTTCGCACGCGGGGGGGTACACAGATACGCAGTATTTT.

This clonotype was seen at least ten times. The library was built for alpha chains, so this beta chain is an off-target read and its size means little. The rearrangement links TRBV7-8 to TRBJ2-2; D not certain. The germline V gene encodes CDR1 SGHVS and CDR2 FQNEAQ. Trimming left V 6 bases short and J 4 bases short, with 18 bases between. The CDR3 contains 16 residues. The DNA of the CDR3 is TGTGCCAGCAGTCTCTTAGGGCCGGGTGGCACCGGGGAGCTGTTTTTT. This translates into CASSLLGPGGTGELFF.

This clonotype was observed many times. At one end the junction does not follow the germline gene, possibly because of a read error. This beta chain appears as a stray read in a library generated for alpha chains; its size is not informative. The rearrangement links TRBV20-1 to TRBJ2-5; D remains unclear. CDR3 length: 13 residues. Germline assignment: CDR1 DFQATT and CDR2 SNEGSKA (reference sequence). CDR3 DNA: TGCAGTGCTAGAGAAACGTACCAAGATACCCAGTACTTC. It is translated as CSARETYQDTQYF.

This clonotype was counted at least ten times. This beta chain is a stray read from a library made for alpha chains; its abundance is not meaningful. The CDR3 here is CASSPSRTGGPDEQYF. CDR3 in DNA: TGTGCCAGCAGTCCCTCTCGGACAGGGGGTCCGGACGAGCAGTACTTC. The chain is built from TRBV12-3 or TRBV12-4 and TRBJ2-7; 10 bases line up with TRBD1. This CDR3 comprises 16 residues. After removal of 5 bases from V and 5 bases from J, the junction contained 12 bases not matched to a gene.

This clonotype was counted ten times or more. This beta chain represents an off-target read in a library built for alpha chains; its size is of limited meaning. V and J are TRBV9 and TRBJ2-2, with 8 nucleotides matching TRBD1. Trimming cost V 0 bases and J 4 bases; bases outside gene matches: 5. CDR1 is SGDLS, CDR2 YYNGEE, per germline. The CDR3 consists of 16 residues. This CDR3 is CASSVGQGATTGELFF. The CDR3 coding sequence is TGTGCCAGCAGCGTAGGGCAGGGGGCGACCACCGGGGAGCTGTTTTTT.

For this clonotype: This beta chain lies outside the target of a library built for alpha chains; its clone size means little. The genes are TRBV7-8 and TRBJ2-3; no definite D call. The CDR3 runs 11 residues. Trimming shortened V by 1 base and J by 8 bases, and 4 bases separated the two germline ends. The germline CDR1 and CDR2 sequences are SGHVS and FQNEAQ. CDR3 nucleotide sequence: TGTGCCAGCAGCTTAGATAGTACGCAGTATTTT. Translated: CASSLDSTQYF.

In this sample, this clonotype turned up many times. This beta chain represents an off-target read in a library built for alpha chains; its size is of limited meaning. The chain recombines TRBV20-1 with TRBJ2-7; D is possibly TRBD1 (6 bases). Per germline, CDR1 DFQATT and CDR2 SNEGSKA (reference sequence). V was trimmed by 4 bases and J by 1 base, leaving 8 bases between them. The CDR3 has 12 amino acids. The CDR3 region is CSANRVSYEQYF. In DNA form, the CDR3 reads TGCAGTGCTAACAGGGTTTCCTACGAGCAGTACTTC.

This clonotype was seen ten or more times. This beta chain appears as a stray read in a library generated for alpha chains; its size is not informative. Written as DNA, the CDR3 is TGTGCCAGCAGCGGAGGGGAGGGACTGCACACAGATACGCAGTATTTT. It is translated as CASSGGEGLHTDTQYF. The rearrangement joins TRBV2 to TRBJ2-3; 7 nucleotides match TRBD2. This CDR3 is 16 amino acids long. CDR1 and CDR2 (germline): SNHLY, FYNNEI. V shed 6 bases, J shed 2 bases, and the junction held 11 bases outside the gene matches.

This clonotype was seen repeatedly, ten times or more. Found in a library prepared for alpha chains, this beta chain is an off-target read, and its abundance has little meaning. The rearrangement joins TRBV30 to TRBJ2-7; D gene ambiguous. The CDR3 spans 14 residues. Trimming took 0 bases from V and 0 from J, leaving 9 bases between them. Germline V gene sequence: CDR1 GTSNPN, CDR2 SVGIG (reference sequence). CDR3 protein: CAWSVGLSSYEQYF. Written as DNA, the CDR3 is TGTGCCTGGAGTGTAGGGCTGAGCTCCTACGAGCAGTACTTC.

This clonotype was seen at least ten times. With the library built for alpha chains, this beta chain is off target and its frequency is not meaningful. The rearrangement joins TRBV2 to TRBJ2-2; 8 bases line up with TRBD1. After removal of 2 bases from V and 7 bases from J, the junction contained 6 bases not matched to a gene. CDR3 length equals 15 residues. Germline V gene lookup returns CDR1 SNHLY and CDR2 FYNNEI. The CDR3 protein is CASSEYGGQGGELFF. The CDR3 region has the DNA TGTGCCAGCAGTGAATACGGCGGACAGGGCGGGGAGCTGTTTTTT.

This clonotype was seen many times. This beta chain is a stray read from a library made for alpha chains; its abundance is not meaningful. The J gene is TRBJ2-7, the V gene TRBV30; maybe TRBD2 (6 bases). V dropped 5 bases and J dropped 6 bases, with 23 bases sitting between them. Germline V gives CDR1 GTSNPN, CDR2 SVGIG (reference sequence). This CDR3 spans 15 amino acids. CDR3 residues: CAWHYPGLLTGEQYF. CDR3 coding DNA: TGTGCCTGGCATTACCCGGGACTCCTAACGGGCGAGCAGTACTTC.

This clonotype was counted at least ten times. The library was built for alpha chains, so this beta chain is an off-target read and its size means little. The CDR3 nucleotides are TGCAGCCTACCGGCGCAGGGCCGGACTGAAGCTTTCTTT. Residues: CSLPAQGRTEAFF. The chain recombines TRBV29-1 with TRBJ1-1; D is perhaps TRBD1 (5 bases). V gave up 8 bases and J gave up 5 bases, with 18 bases separating them. The CDR3 consists of 13 residues. In germline, CDR1 is SQVTM, CDR2 ANQGSEA.

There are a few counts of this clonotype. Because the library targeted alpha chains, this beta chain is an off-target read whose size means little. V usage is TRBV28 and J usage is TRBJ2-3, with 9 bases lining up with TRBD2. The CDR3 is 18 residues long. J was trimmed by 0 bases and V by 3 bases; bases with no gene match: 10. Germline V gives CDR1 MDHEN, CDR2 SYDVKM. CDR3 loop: CASSLGLLAGPSTDTQYF. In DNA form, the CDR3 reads TGTGCCAGCAGTTTGGGACTACTAGCGGGCCCTAGCACAGATACGCAGTATTTT.

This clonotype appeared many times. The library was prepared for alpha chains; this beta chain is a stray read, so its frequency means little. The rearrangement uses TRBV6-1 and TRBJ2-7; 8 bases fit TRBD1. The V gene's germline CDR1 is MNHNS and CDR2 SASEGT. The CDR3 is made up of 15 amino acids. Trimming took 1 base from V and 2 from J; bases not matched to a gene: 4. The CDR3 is CASSEVAGGPYEQYF. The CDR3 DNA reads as TGTGCCAGCAGTGAAGTGGCAGGGGGCCCCTACGAGCAGTACTTC.

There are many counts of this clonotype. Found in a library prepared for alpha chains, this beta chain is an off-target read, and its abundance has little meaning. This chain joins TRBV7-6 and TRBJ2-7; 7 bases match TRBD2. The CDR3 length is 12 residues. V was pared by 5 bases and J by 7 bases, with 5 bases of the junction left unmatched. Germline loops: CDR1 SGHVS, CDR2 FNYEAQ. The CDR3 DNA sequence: TGTGCCAGCAGCCGGAGCGGGGTTGAGCAGTACTTC. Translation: CASSRSGVEQYF.